The 6 T cell receptor beta chains in this list originate from one sample, sequenced in a study of T cells expressing NK-cell markers. With the 5' RACE reads reprocessed, TCRdb shows one record per CDR3 protein and no DNA. This repertoire includes 500,000 to 700,000 distinct CDR3 sequences. Source material: blood T cells: a sorted CD56 or NKG2C T cell subset, CD4+ or CD8+ T cells, or bulk PBMC T cells (not recorded which). These receptors all stem from a young man in good health.

The V call is TRBV14, the J call TRBJ2-2; the D call from TCRdb, TRBD1, cannot be confirmed without DNA. The CDR3 is made up of 16 amino acids. Germline V gene data show CDR1 as SGHDN and CDR2 as FVKESK. CDR3 residues: CASRPRFQGDTGELFF. Complete variable domain (other parts from reference TRBV14 and TRBJ2-2): EAGVTQFPSHSVIEKGQTVTLRCDPISGHDNLYWYRRVMGKEIKFLLHFVKESKQDESGMPNNRFLAERTGGTYSTLKVQPAELEDSGVYFCASRPRFQGDTGELFFGEGSRLTVL.

The chain joins TRBV10-3 to TRBJ2-3; TCRdb lists TRBD1, though no DNA is available to test this call. This CDR3 spans 13 amino acids. Per the germline V gene, CDR1 is ENHRY and CDR2 is SYGVKD. Here the CDR3 reads CAILGGSTDTQYF.

The V call is TRBV15, the J call TRBJ2-7. The germline CDR1 and CDR2 sequences are LNHNV and YYDKDF (reference sequence). CDR3 length equals 16 residues. CDR3 protein: CATSREGRISSYEQYF.

The chain links TRBV28 to TRBJ2-4; lacking DNA, the TRBD2 call made by TCRdb goes unchecked. Germline-derived CDR1 and CDR2 are MDHEN and SYDVKM. The CDR3 has 16 residues. CDR3 amino acids: CASSFPGLPAKNIQYF.

The J gene is TRBJ2-3, the V gene TRBV7-6; TCRdb calls TRBD2, which cannot be checked without DNA. Germline V gene lookup returns CDR1 SGHVS and CDR2 FNYEAQ. This CDR3 comprises 13 residues. The CDR3 sequence is CASSLGAREAQYF. Drawing the rest from reference TRBV7-6 and TRBJ2-3, the complete variable domain is GAGVSQSPRYKVTKRGQDVALRCDPISGHVSLYWYRQALGQGPEFLTYFNYEAQQDKSGLPNDRFSAERPEGSISTLTIQRTEQRDSAMYRCASSLGAREAQYFGPGTRLTVL.

The V and J genes are TRBV10-3 and TRBJ2-2; TCRdb proposes TRBD2, but this gene call is untestable without DNA. The CDR3 totals 14 residues. From germline, CDR1 is ENHRY and CDR2 SYGVKD. CDR3 protein: CAIAGTSNTGELFF.